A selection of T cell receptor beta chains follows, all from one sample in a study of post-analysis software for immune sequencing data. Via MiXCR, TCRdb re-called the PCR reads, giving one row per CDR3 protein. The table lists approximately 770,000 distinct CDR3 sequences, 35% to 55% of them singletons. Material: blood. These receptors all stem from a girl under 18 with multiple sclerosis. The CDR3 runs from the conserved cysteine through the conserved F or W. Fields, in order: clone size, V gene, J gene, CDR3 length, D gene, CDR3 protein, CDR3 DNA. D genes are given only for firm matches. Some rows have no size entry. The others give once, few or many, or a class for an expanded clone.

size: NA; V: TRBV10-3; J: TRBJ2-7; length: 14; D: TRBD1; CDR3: CAIRSGQGAYEQYF; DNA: TGTGCCATCAGGTCCGGACAGGGGGCCTACGAGCAGTACTTC
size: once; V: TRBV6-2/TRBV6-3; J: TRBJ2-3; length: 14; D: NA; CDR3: CASSYESYTDTQYF; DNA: TGTGCCAGCAGTTACGAGTCATACACAGATACGCAGTATTTT
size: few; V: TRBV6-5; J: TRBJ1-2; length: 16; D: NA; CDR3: CASSYSMGTGSGGYTF; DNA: TGTGCCAGCAGTTACTCGATGGGAACGGGAAGCGGAGGCTACACCTTC
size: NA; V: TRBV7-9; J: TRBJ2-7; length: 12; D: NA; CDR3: CASSRRTLEQYF; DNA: TGTGCCAGCAGCCGAAGGACCCTCGAGCAGTACTTC
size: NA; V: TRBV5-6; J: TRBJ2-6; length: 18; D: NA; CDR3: CASSPVGGGASGANVLTF; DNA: TGTGCCAGCAGCCCCGTTGGGGGCGGGGCCTCTGGGGCCAACGTCCTGACTTTC
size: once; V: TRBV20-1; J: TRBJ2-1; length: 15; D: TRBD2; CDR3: CSATKIAGAANEQFF; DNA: TGCAGTGCCACTAAAATAGCGGGCGCAGCCAATGAGCAGTTCTTC
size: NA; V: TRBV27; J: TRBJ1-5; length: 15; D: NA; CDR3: CASSPVTGTGQPQHF; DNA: TGTGCCAGCAGCCCAGTAACAGGAACGGGTCAGCCCCAGCATTTT
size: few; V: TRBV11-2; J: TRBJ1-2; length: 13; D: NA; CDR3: CASTTGRDYGYTF; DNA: TGTGCCAGCACCACGGGAAGAGACTATGGCTACACCTTC
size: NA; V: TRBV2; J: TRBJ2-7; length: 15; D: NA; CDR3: CASREVGSSSYEQYF; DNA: TGTGCCAGCAGAGAGGTGGGCAGTAGCTCCTACGAGCAGTACTTC
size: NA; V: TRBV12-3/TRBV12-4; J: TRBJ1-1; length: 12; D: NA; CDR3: CASSFGELEAFF; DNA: TGTGCCAGCAGTTTTGGGGAATTAGAAGCTTTCTTT
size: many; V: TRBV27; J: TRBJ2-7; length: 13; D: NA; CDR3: CASSSGQSYEQYF; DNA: TGTGCCAGCAGCTCCGGACAGTCCTACGAGCAGTACTTC
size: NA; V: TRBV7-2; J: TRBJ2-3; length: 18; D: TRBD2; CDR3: CASSLSLAGGSATDTQYF; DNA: TGTGCCAGCAGCTTATCTTTAGCGGGAGGTTCTGCCACAGATACGCAGTATTTT
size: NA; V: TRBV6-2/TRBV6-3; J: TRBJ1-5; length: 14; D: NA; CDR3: CASSYSRSNQPQHF; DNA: TGTGCCAGCAGTTACTCTCGCAGCAATCAGCCCCAGCATTTT
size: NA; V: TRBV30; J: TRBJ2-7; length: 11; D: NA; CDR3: CAWSVAYEQYF; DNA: TGTGCCTGGAGTGTAGCCTACGAGCAGTACTTC
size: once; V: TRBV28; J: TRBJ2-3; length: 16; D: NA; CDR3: CASSRVGGKNADTQYF; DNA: TGTGCCAGCAGTCGGGTCGGCGGGAAAAACGCAGATACGCAGTATTTT
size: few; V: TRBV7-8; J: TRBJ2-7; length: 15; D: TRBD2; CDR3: CASRSPGTSGNEQYF; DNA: TGTGCCAGCAGGTCTCCCGGGACTAGCGGGAACGAGCAGTACTTC
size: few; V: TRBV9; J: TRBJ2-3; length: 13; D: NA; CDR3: CASSVEWTDTQYF; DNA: TGTGCCAGCAGCGTAGAGTGGACAGATACGCAGTATTTT
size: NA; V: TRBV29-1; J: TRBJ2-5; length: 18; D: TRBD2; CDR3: CSVGYGTSGRPLQETQYF; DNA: TGCAGCGTTGGGTACGGGACTAGCGGGAGGCCCCTCCAAGAGACCCAGTACTTC
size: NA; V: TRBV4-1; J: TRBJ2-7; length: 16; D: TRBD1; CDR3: CASSPGGTGETYEQYF; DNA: TGCGCCAGCAGCCCAGGTGGGACAGGGGAGACCTACGAGCAGTACTTC
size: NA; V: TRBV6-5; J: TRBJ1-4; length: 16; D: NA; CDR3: CASRRRGEATNEKLFF; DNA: TGTGCCAGCAGAAGGCGGGGAGAAGCAACTAATGAAAAACTGTTTTTT
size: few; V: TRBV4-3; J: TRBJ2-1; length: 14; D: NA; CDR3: CASSQEGFPDEQFF; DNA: TGCGCCAGCAGCCAAGAGGGTTTCCCCGATGAGCAGTTCTTC
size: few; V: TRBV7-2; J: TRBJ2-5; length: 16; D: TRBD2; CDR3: CASSPLGSGSWETQYF; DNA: TGTGCCAGCAGCCCTCTAGGTAGCGGGAGTTGGGAGACCCAGTACTTC
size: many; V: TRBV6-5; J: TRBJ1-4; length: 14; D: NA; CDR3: CASSYGLIGEKLFF; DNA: TGTGCCAGCAGTTACGGGCTTATCGGGGAAAAACTGTTTTTT
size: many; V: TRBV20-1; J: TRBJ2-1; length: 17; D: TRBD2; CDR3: CSARGGELAGGSGEQFF; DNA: TGCAGTGCTAGAGGGGGTGAGCTAGCGGGAGGGTCGGGTGAGCAGTTCTTC
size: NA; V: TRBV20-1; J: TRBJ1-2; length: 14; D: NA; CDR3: CSATGGDGLSGYTF; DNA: TGCAGTGCTACCGGGGGGGACGGACTTTCCGGCTACACCTTC
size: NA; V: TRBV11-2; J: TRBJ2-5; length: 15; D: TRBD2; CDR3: CASSLSGRPRETQYF; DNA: TGTGCCAGCAGCCTCAGCGGGAGACCCCGCGAGACCCAGTACTTC
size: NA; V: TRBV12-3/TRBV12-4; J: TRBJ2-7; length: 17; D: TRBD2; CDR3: CASSPSPGTSAAYEQYF; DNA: TGTGCCAGCAGTCCTAGTCCCGGGACTAGCGCTGCCTACGAGCAGTACTTC
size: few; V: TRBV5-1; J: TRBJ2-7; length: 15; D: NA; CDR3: CASSLTDSGSYEQYF; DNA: TGCGCCAGCAGCTTGACGGATTCAGGCTCCTACGAGCAGTACTTC
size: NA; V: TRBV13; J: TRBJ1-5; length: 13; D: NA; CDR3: CASSKTGLQPQHF; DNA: TGTGCCAGCAGCAAGACAGGATTACAGCCCCAGCATTTT
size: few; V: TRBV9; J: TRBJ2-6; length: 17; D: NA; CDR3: CAGSVTPGGRGANVLTF; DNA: TGTGCCGGCAGCGTAACCCCTGGGGGACGAGGGGCCAACGTCCTGACTTTC
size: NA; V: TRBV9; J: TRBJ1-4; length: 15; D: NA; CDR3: CASSVGPTTNEKLFF; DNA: TGTGCCAGCAGCGTGGGACCGACAACTAATGAAAAACTGTTTTTT
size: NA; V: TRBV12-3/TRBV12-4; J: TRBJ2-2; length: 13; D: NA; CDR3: CASGGTNTGELFF; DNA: TGTGCCAGCGGCGGGACTAACACCGGGGAGCTGTTTTTT
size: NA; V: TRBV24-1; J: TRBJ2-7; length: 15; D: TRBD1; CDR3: CATSDGGQGADEQYF; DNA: TGTGCCACCAGTGATGGGGGTCAGGGGGCGGACGAGCAGTACTTC
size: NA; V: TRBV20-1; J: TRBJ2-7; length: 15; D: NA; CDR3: CSATKGPLHFYEQYF; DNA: TGCAGTGCAACAAAAGGGCCCTTACATTTCTACGAGCAGTACTTC
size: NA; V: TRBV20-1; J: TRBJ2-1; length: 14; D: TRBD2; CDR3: CSARPGGPYNEQFF; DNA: TGCAGTGCTAGACCGGGAGGGCCCTACAATGAGCAGTTCTTC
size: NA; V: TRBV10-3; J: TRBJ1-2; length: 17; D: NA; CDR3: CAISETIRNKGLYGYTF; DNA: TGTGCCATCAGTGAGACGATCCGCAACAAAGGACTCTATGGCTACACCTTC
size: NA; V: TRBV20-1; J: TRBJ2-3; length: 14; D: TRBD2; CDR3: CSAETSGVADTQYF; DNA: TGCAGTGCTGAGACTAGCGGGGTTGCGGATACGCAGTATTTT
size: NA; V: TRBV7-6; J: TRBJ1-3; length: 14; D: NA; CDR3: CARSARDGGNTIYF; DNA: TGTGCCAGAAGCGCCCGGGACGGAGGAAACACCATATATTTT
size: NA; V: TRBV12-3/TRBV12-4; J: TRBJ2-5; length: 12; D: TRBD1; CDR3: CASDRAGETQYF; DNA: TGTGCCAGCGACAGGGCTGGCGAGACCCAGTACTTC
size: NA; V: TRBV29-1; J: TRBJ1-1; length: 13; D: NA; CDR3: CSVKPGQNTEAFF; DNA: TGCAGCGTCAAACCCGGACAGAACACTGAAGCTTTCTTT
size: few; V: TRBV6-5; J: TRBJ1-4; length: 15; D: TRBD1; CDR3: CASTPTGGPDEKLFF; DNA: TGTGCCAGCACCCCGACAGGGGGGCCGGATGAAAAACTGTTTTTT
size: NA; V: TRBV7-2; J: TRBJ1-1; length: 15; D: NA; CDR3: CASSSAGAPGTEAFF; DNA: TGTGCCAGCAGCTCCGCGGGGGCTCCCGGCACTGAAGCTTTCTTT
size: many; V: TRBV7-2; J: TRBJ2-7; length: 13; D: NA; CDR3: CASSLGGRGEQYF; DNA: TGTGCCAGCAGCTTAGGAGGGCGGGGTGAGCAGTACTTC
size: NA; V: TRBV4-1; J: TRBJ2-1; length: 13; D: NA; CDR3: CASSQEGRNEQFF; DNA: TGCGCCAGCAGCCAAGAAGGGCGGAATGAGCAGTTCTTC
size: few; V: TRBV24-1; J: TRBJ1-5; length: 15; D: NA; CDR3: CATSDPGTADQPQHF; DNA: TGTGCCACCAGTGACCCTGGGACCGCCGATCAGCCCCAGCATTTT
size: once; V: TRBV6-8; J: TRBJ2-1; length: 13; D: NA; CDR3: CASRRSTNNEQFF; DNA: TGTGCCAGCCGGAGATCCACGAACAATGAGCAGTTCTTC
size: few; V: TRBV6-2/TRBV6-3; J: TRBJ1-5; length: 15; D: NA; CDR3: CASSLWAYSNQPQHF; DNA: TGTGCCAGCAGTTTGTGGGCATATAGCAATCAGCCCCAGCATTTT
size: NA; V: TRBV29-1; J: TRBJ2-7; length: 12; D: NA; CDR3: CSVQTALREQYF; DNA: TGCAGCGTCCAGACTGCTTTACGCGAGCAGTACTTC
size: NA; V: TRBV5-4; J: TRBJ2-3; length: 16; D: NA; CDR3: CASSLLARGGTDTQYF; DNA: TGTGCCAGCAGCTTGTTAGCGAGAGGTGGCACAGATACGCAGTATTTT
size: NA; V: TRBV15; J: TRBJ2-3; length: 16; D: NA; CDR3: CATSRVRLGGTDTQYF; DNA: TGTGCCACCAGCAGAGTCCGACTAGGTGGCACAGATACGCAGTATTTT
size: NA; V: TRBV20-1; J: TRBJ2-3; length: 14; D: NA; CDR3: CSARVAAGTDTQYF; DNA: TGCAGTGCTAGAGTAGCGGCTGGCACAGATACGCAGTATTTT
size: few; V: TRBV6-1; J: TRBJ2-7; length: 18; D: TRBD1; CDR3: CASSRELPGTGRTYEQYF; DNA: TGTGCCAGCAGCCGCGAGCTTCCGGGGACAGGGAGGACCTACGAGCAGTACTTC
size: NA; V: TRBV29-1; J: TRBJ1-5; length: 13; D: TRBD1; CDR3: CSVRTGSNQPQHF; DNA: TGCAGCGTCCGGACAGGGTCTAATCAGCCCCAGCATTTT
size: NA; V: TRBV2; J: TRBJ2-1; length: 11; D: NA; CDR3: CASSPFHTQFF; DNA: TGTGCCAGCAGTCCCTTCCATACTCAGTTCTTC
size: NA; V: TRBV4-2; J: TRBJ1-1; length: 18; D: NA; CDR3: CASSQAGRARGRDTEAFF; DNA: TGTGCCAGCAGCCAAGCCGGCCGGGCCAGGGGAAGGGACACTGAAGCTTTCTTT
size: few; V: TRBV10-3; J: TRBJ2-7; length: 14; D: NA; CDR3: CAISQTDSPYEQYF; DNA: TGTGCCATCAGTCAGACGGACAGTCCCTACGAGCAGTACTTC
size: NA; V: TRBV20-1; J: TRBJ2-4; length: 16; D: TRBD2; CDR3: CSARASGALAKNIQYF; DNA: TGCAGTGCTAGGGCTAGCGGGGCACTAGCCAAAAACATTCAGTACTTC
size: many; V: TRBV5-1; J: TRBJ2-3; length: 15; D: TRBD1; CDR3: CASSLRGTGPDTQYF; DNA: TGCGCCAGCAGCCTCCGTGGGACAGGCCCAGATACGCAGTATTTT
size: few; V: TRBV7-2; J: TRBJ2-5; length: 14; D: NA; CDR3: CASSLHSFQETQYF; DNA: TGTGCCAGCAGCCTTCACTCGTTTCAAGAGACCCAGTACTTC
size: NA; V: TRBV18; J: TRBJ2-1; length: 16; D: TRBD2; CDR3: CASSPVSGNSYSEQFF; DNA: TGTGCCAGCTCACCTGTTAGCGGGAACTCCTACAGTGAGCAGTTCTTC